These 18 T cell receptor beta chains share one sample of origin, sequenced in a study of hypomethylating agent response in myelodysplastic syndrome. Data came from immunoSEQ multiplex PCR; TCRdb stores just in-frame clones and leaves some out. The data hold under 5,500 clones, with roughly four fifths observed a single time. Here the sequenced sample was bone marrow, taken before or after starting hypomethylating agent treatment for myelodysplastic syndrome (not recorded which). These receptors came from a human donor with myelodysplastic syndrome.

The chain uses TRBV11-2 and TRBJ2-7, with 9 bases aligning to TRBD1. This CDR3 is 14 amino acids long. The V gene end was trimmed by 1 base and the J gene end by 2 bases; junction bases not matched to a gene: 0. Per germline, CDR1 SGHAT and CDR2 FQNNGV. The CDR3 DNA is TGTGCCAGCAGCTTAGGGACAGGGGCCTACGAGCAGTACTTC. Protein product: CASSLGTGAYEQYF.

V gene TRBV10-2 combines with J gene TRBJ2-3; D perhaps matches TRBD1 (5 bases). The germline V gene encodes CDR1 WSHSY and CDR2 SAAADI. This CDR3 has 15 amino acids. V gave up 3 bases and J gave up 1 base, with 11 bases separating them. CDR3 in amino acids: CASSESGSRTDTQYF. The CDR3 DNA reads TGCGCCAGCAGTGAATCAGGGTCCCGCACAGATACGCAGTATTTT.

The chain combines TRBV6-5 with TRBJ2-1; 12 bases align to TRBD2. V shed 7 bases and J 7 bases; nucleotides not matched to a gene: 8. Germline loops: CDR1 MNHEY, CDR2 SVGAGI. The CDR3 consists of 15 residues. CDR3 DNA: TGTGCCAGCACCCGCGGGCTAGCGGGGGGGAATGAGCAGTTCTTC. This codes for CASTRGLAGGNEQFF.

The chain employs TRBV7-9 and TRBJ1-3; D unresolved. This CDR3 has 15 residues. Per the germline V gene, CDR1 is SEHNR and CDR2 is FQNEAQ (reference sequence). V was trimmed by 1 base and J by 1 base, leaving 8 bases between them. This CDR3 reads CASSLDGNSGNTIYF. CDR3 nucleotides: TGTGCCAGCAGCTTAGACGGTAATTCTGGAAACACCATATATTTT.

In this sample, this clone turned up once. The chain is built from TRBV4-3 and TRBJ2-3, with no clear D. CDR3 length: 14 residues. Germline lookup yields CDR1 LGHNA and CDR2 YSLEER. V lost 0 bases and J lost 2, with 6 bases in between. The CDR3 coding sequence is TGCGCCAGCAGCCAAGATCACTCCACAGATACGCAGTATTTT. Its translation: CASSQDHSTDTQYF.

This clone was seen more than once but under ten times. This chain links TRBV6-1 with TRBJ2-5, with D uncertain. The CDR3 consists of 10 residues. Trimming removed 9 bases at V and 2 bases at J, with 4 bases between. Germline V gives CDR1 MNHNS, CDR2 SASEGT. The CDR3 loop reads CASRQETQYF. CDR3 nucleotides: TGTGCCAGTCGGCAAGAGACCCAGTACTTC.

The chain joins TRBV28 to TRBJ1-6; perhaps TRBD1 as D (5 bases). CDR1 is MDHEN, CDR2 SYDVKM, per germline. V shed 6 bases and J shed 9 bases, with 24 bases lying between them. This CDR3 comprises 17 residues. CDR3 region: CASSPIGTGPRTSPLHF. Here the CDR3 DNA reads TGTGCCAGCAGCCCCATTGGTACGGGGCCTCGAACTTCACCCCTCCACTTT.

The V call is TRBV18, the J call TRBJ1-3; a weak D match, TRBD1 (5 bases). V lost 3 bases, J lost 0 bases, and 24 bases lay in between. Germline CDR1 and CDR2: KGHSH and LQKENI. This CDR3 spans 20 amino acids. The CDR3 region has the DNA TGTGCCAGCTCACCGCGTGGGACGAGCACATTTTTCGACTCTGGAAACACCATATATTTT. Translating gives CASSPRGTSTFFDSGNTIYF. Full variable domain (rest looked up from reference TRBV18 and TRBJ1-3): NAGVMQNPRHLVRRRGQEARLRCSPMKGHSHVYWYRQLPEEGLKFMVYLQKENIIDESGMPKERFSAEFPKEGPSILRIQQVVRGDSAAYFCASSPRGTSTFFDSGNTIYFGEGSWLTVV.

The sample holds one count of this clone. This rearrangement joins TRBV5-4 to TRBJ1-4; TRBD1 is a possible D gene (6 bases). The CDR3 is made up of 13 amino acids. Trimming shortened V by 0 bases and J by 8 bases, and 8 bases separated the two germline ends. From germline, CDR1 is SGHNT and CDR2 YYREEE (reference sequence). CDR3 protein: CASSLDRDEKLFF. The CDR3 region has the DNA TGTGCCAGCAGCTTGGACAGGGACGAAAAACTGTTTTTT. Based on the CDR3 plus reference TRBV5-4 and TRBJ1-4, the full variable domain is ETGVTQSPTHLIKTRGQQVTLRCSSQSGHNTVSWYQQALGQGPQFIFQYYREEENGRGNFPPRFSGLQFPNYSSELNVNALELDDSALYLCASSLDRDEKLFFGSGTQLSVL.

The rearrangement uses TRBV13 and TRBJ1-1, with D unresolved. In germline, CDR1 is PRHDT, CDR2 FYEKMQ (reference sequence). CDR3 length equals 13 residues. The ends were cut back, 5 bases at V and 6 bases at J, with 13 bases in the middle. CDR3 protein: CASSIRSSSEAFF. The CDR3 nucleotides read TGTGCCAGCAGCATACGGTCCAGTTCTGAAGCTTTCTTT.

The V call is TRBV18, the J call TRBJ2-5, with TRBD1 matching 9 bases. The germline V gene has CDR1 KGHSH and CDR2 LQKENI. CDR3 length: 17 amino acids. With V trimmed by 0 bases and J by 5 bases, 10 bases remained unmatched. CDR3 nucleotide sequence: TGTGCCAGCTCACCACCCTCTACAGGACAGGGGCGGGAGACCCAGTACTTC. Translating it yields CASSPPSTGQGRETQYF.

V and J are TRBV6-5 and TRBJ2-5, with a possible D match to TRBD1 (6 bases). Germline V lookup: CDR1 MNHEY, CDR2 SVGAGI. CDR3 length: 13 residues. The V end was cut by 8 bases, the J end by 4 bases, with 14 bases between. CDR3 coding DNA: TGTGCCAGCCAGGGGTTTGCGGCAGAGACCCAGTACTTC. Its protein product is CASQGFAAETQYF.

The gene calls are TRBV4-1 and TRBJ1-4, with TRBD1 as a possible D gene (6 bases). Germline CDR1 is MGHRA and CDR2 is YSYEKL. V lost 1 base to trimming and J lost 11 bases, with 17 bases between them. The CDR3 extends over 15 amino acids. This chain's CDR3 is CASSQAKTGVSKLFF. DNA of the CDR3: TGCGCCAGCAGCCAAGCTAAGACAGGTGTAAGCAAACTGTTTTTT.

This sequence joins TRBV5-1 and TRBJ1-2; weak D call: TRBD1 (5 bases). The CDR3 is 14 residues long. The V and J ends lost 0 bases and 2 bases respectively, with 8 bases between them. The V gene's germline CDR1 is SGHRS and CDR2 YFSETQ. In DNA, the CDR3 is TGCGCCAGCAGCTTGGCTTGGGGGAACTATGGCTACACCTTC. Protein product: CASSLAWGNYGYTF.

The chain is built from TRBV11-2 and TRBJ2-2; no firm D call. V lost 5 bases and J 8 bases, leaving 18 bases between the germline ends. The germline V gene encodes CDR1 SGHAT and CDR2 FQNNGV. The CDR3 runs to 15 residues. The CDR3 DNA reads TGTGCCAGCAGCCCCTGGACGGACCTTATTGGGGAGCTGTTTTTT. Translated: CASSPWTDLIGELFF.

The J gene is TRBJ1-3, the V gene TRBV6-4; the D gene is possibly TRBD1 (5 bases). The CDR3 loop spans 13 amino acids. V lost 10 bases and J 1 base, leaving 11 bases between the germline ends. Per the germline V gene, CDR1 is MRHNA and CDR2 is SNTAGT. The CDR3 coding sequence is TGTGCCAACCGGGGGACGTCTGGAAACACCATATATTTT. It is translated as CANRGTSGNTIYF.

This clone appeared once. The chain has TRBV6-6 and TRBJ2-3; 7 bases are a match to TRBD1. Germline CDR1 MNHNY, CDR2 SVGAGI (reference sequence). The CDR3 has 13 residues. V dropped 3 bases and J dropped 5; count of bases not matched to a gene: 2. The chain's CDR3 is CASSYQGEDTQYF. The CDR3 coding sequence is TGTGCCAGCAGTTATCAGGGGGAAGATACGCAGTATTTT.

This clone was counted a few times. The V call is TRBV10-3, the J call TRBJ2-1; D gene uncertain. The CDR3 length is 14 residues. CDR1 and CDR2 from the germline V gene are ENHRY and SYGVKD. V lost 2 bases, J lost 9 bases, and 14 bases lay in between. CDR3: CAISEPSPWGEQFF. The CDR3 DNA sequence: TGTGCCATCAGTGAGCCCTCCCCGTGGGGTGAGCAGTTCTTC.